This T cell receptor beta chain was recorded in a study of Graves' ophthalmopathy and Graves' hyperthyroidism. RNA transcripts were the template, and TCR beta CDR3 regions were amplified from them. In the first round, RT-PCR was carried out with HTBI primers, and a multiplex PCR formed the second round. TCRdb recomputed calls from the multiplex PCR reads with MiXCR, one row per CDR3 protein. The sample yields 1 million to 1.3 million distinct CDR3 sequences, about 36% seen once. Study conclusions and caveats: Sensitivity reached less than 71% and specificity about 72% when the model predicted ophthalmopathy progression. A majority of expanded thyroid clonotypes exceeding 0.001 frequency were likewise present in blood.

The V end lost 6 bases, the J end lost 7 bases, and 15 bases lay between the germline ends. CDR3 length: 13 residues. The germline V gene has CDR1 ENHRY and CDR2 SYGVKD. Hyperthyroidism patients, all newly diagnosed, had under 2 months' duration and ages of 18 to 65. Worth noting for this clonotype: Antigen unknown.

The chain couples TRBV10-3 to TRBJ1-2; a possible D gene is TRBD1 (6 bases). Sequencing used peripheral blood or thyroid tissue (not recorded which). The TCR sequence derives from an adult man with Graves' hyperthyroidism. The CDR3, as DNA: TGTGCCATCAGGGCGGGGGCGTCGTCTGGCTACACCTTC. It translates to CAIRAGASSGYTF.